Shown below are 5 T cell receptor beta chains from a single sample sequenced in a study of cytotoxic CD8 clonotypes in ibrutinib-treated CLL. Profiling relied on immunoSEQ multiplex PCR, and the TCRdb table lists in-frame clones only, not all of them. The sample consists of 150,000 to 200,000 clones, around nine tenths of them appearing once. The material was PBMCs, obtained at disease progression, from a patient treated with ibrutinib. The source of these receptors is a human donor with chronic lymphocytic leukemia.

The sample holds one count of this clone. The V gene is TRBV11-3, the J gene TRBJ2-7; D not certain. V was shortened by 0 bases and J by 2 bases, with 11 bases between the two germline ends. CDR3 length equals 15 residues. Per the germline V gene, CDR1 is SGHNT and CDR2 is YENEEA. DNA of the CDR3: TGTGCCAGCAGCTTAGAGGTCGGCGGAACCTACGAGCAGTACTTC. Protein sequence: CASSLEVGGTYEQYF.

The chain employs TRBV6-6 and TRBJ2-7; 10 bases are a match to TRBD1. Trimming took 6 bases from V and 5 from J; bases not matched to a gene: 13. This CDR3 has 16 amino acids. The germline V gene has CDR1 MNHNY and CDR2 SVGAGI (reference sequence). CDR3 amino acids: CASSPLFRDRGDEQYF. The CDR3 DNA reads as TGTGCCAGCAGCCCCCTATTTCGGGACAGGGGAGACGAGCAGTACTTC.

V and J are TRBV19 and TRBJ2-1; 9 nucleotides agree with TRBD1. The V and J ends lost 4 bases and 4 bases, in that order; junction bases with no gene match: 5. The CDR3 extends over 15 amino acids. The germline CDR1 and CDR2 sequences are LNHDA and SQIVND (reference sequence). The CDR3 region has the DNA TGTGCCAGTAGTACCGGACAGGGGTGGTACAATGAGCAGTTCTTC. Amino acid sequence: CASSTGQGWYNEQFF.

This clone was seen once. The rearrangement links TRBV28 to TRBJ1-2; 7 nucleotides line up with TRBD1. CDR1 MDHEN and CDR2 SYDVKM come from the germline V gene. The CDR3 has 15 residues. The J segment lost 13 bases and the V segment lost 3 bases, leaving 17 bases of the junction unmatched. CDR3 sequence: CASSFPRTGGLGATF. Written as DNA, the CDR3 is TGTGCCAGCAGTTTTCCTCGGACAGGTGGGCTCGGGGCCACCTTC.

The chain links TRBV18 to TRBJ1-4, with TRBD1 matching 9 bases. Germline lookup yields CDR1 KGHSH and CDR2 LQKENI. The ends lost 3 bases at V and 4 bases at J; junction bases unmatched: 12. This CDR3 has 18 residues. The CDR3, as DNA: TGTGCCAGCTCACCGAGGGACAGGGCCCCTCAGTTTAATGAAAAACTGTTTTTT. Its translation: CASSPRDRAPQFNEKLFF.